This T cell receptor (beta chain) was recovered during a study of response to subunit inactivated influenza vaccine. General observations from the study: The authors suggested that every seasonal influenza vaccination recruits few new T cells.

The ends were cut back, 1 base at V and 9 bases at J, with 11 bases in the middle. This CDR3 has 14 residues. Germline-derived CDR1 and CDR2 are SGHDT and YYEEEE. As concerns this clonotype: What it binds is unknown.

TCRdb ran MiXCR on the RT-PCR reads and lists one entry per CDR3 protein. This repertoire shows about 780,000 distinct CDR3 sequences, roughly 18% found once; its top ten account for 9.5% to 13%. This clonotype was sampled from a man aged 45-65 years who received an inactivated influenza vaccine. This chain joins TRBV5-6 and TRBJ1-6, with D perhaps TRBD1 (5 bases). Specimen: PBMCs from blood, collected about 5 days after vaccination. The CDR3 DNA follows: TGTGCCAGCAGCTTGTCAGGGATGCCTTCACCCCTCCACTTT. It yields the protein CASSLSGMPSPLHF.